One sample yielded the 22 T cell receptor beta chains listed below, sequenced in a study of blood T cell repertoires in COVID-19. Assay: immunoSEQ multiplex PCR; the TCRdb copy retains only in-frame clones and omits some. The profile shows 120,000 or so clones, 82% of them singletons. Sequencing input: peripheral blood. These receptor sequences come from a woman between 65 and 79 years old with acute or convalescent COVID-19.

V and J are TRBV10-2 and TRBJ1-2; a possible D gene is TRBD1 (5 bases). The CDR3 has 14 amino acids. V dropped 0 bases and J dropped 5 bases, with 10 bases sitting between them. Germline loops: CDR1 WSHSY, CDR2 SAAADI. The chain's CDR3 is CASSESPGYYGYTF. The DNA of the CDR3 is TGCGCCAGCAGTGAGTCGCCAGGGTATTATGGCTACACCTTC.

The chain uses TRBV4-2 and TRBJ2-1, with 8 bases lining up with TRBD2. V was pared by 4 bases and J by 10 bases, with 9 bases of the junction left unmatched. There are 14 residues in the CDR3. Germline loops: CDR1 LGHNA, CDR2 YNFKEQ. DNA for the CDR3: TGTGCCAGCAGCCCCAGCGGGGGTCACGCGGAGCAGTTCTTC. This translates into CASSPSGGHAEQFF.

The chain has TRBV2 and TRBJ1-4; possible D gene TRBD1, 6 bases. The germline gives CDR1 SNHLY, CDR2 FYNNEI. Trimming took 5 bases from V and 4 from J, leaving 14 bases between them. The CDR3 spans 15 residues. The CDR3 here is CASSKLQGINEKLFF. The CDR3 DNA sequence: TGTGCCAGCAGTAAGCTACAGGGAATTAATGAAAAACTGTTTTTT.

The chain links TRBV6-5 to TRBJ2-1; D is unclear. CDR3 length equals 11 residues. Trimming pared 5 bases from V and 4 bases from J, leaving 3 bases between. Per germline, CDR1 MNHEY and CDR2 SVGAGI. CDR3 protein: CASSQYNEQFF. CDR3 nucleotide sequence: TGTGCCAGCAGTCAATACAATGAGCAGTTCTTC.

The V gene is TRBV28, the J gene TRBJ1-4; 8 bases align to TRBD1. Unmatched junction bases numbered 14, after V lost 6 bases and J lost 11 bases. The CDR3 is 15 residues long. CDR1 is MDHEN, CDR2 SYDVKM, per germline. In DNA, the CDR3 is TGTGCCAGCAGGAGCGGACAGGGCCGTTCCCTGAAACTGTTTTTT. Amino acids: CASRSGQGRSLKLFF.

As to this clone: Other DNA variants within this sample encode the same CDR3. The V and J genes are TRBV7-2 and TRBJ2-7, with D uncertain. V was shortened by 5 bases and J by 1 base, with 9 bases between the two germline ends. The CDR3 is 13 residues long. From germline, CDR1 is SGHTA and CDR2 FQGNSA. This chain's CDR3 is CASSLTRSYEQYV. In DNA, the CDR3 is TGTGCCAGCAGCCTTACTCGGTCCTACGAGCAGTACGTC.

The table lists this clone with a count of one. The CDR3: CASSFGGFEVIFF. Here the CDR3 DNA reads TGTGCCAGCAGTTTCGGTGGTTTTGAGGTTATCTTCTTT. The rearrangement uses TRBV12-3 or TRBV12-4 and TRBJ1-1; D remains unclear. The ends were cut back, 3 bases at V and 14 bases at J, with 19 bases in the middle. This CDR3 is built from 13 residues.

This chain uses TRBV6-5 with TRBJ2-2, with TRBD1 identical over 8 bases. This CDR3 is 16 amino acids long. V was pared by 0 bases and J by 5 bases, with 5 bases of the junction left unmatched. Germline V gives CDR1 MNHEY, CDR2 SVGAGI. CDR3 sequence reads: CASSYSATGVTGELFF. CDR3 in DNA: TGTGCCAGCAGTTACTCCGCGACAGGGGTGACCGGGGAGCTGTTTTTT.

The table lists this clone with a count of one. V gene TRBV12-3 or TRBV12-4 combines with J gene TRBJ2-5; no clear D gene. The CDR3 contains 11 residues. The ends were cut back, 1 base at V and 7 bases at J, with 4 bases in the middle. As DNA, the CDR3 is TGTGCCAGCAGTTTAGTCTGGACCCAGTACTTC. It codes for CASSLVWTQYF.

The V gene is TRBV3-1 (or the pseudogene TRBV3-2), the J gene TRBJ2-5, with TRBD1 as a possible D gene (7 bases). The CDR3 is 14 residues long. Germline-derived CDR1 and CDR2 are LGHDT and YNNKEL (reference sequence). V lost 4 bases to trimming and J lost 5 bases, with 14 bases between them. The CDR3 DNA reads as TGTGCCAGCAGCCTAGGGGGCGGGGTCGAGACCCAGTACTTC. This encodes CASSLGGGVETQYF.

V and J are TRBV5-5 and TRBJ1-1; weak D call: TRBD1 (6 bases). Deletions cut 2 bases from V and 1 base from J, with 9 bases between. CDR1 and CDR2 from the germline V gene are SGHKS and YYEKEE (reference sequence). This CDR3 region has 14 residues. Written as DNA, the CDR3 is TGTGCCAGCAGCTTCAGGGGCCAGAACACTGAAGCTTTCTTT. It encodes CASSFRGQNTEAFF.

The chain couples TRBV7-2 to TRBJ2-5; a possible D gene is TRBD1 (6 bases). The CDR3 totals 13 residues. V was cut by 3 bases and J by 3 bases, with 8 bases left in between. Per the germline V gene, CDR1 is SGHTA and CDR2 is FQGNSA. CDR3: CASSFAGEETQYF. CDR3 nucleotides: TGTGCCAGCAGCTTTGCAGGGGAAGAGACCCAGTACTTC.

This rearrangement joins TRBV5-1 to TRBJ1-2; the match to TRBD1 covers 11 bases. Trimming at V came to 6 bases and at J to 8 bases, leaving 6 bases not matched to a gene. There are 13 residues in the CDR3. Germline CDR1 SGHRS, CDR2 YFSETQ. The CDR3 region has the DNA TGCGCCAGCACCCTGGGGACAGGGGGGGGCTACACCTTC. Protein: CASTLGTGGGYTF.

This clone was observed a few times. DNA for the CDR3: TGTGCCAGCAGTGAGAATCCAAGGGGGAATCAGCCCCAGCATTTT. Protein: CASSENPRGNQPQHF. The V gene is TRBV2, the J gene TRBJ1-5; the D gene is possibly TRBD1 (6 bases). The V gene's germline CDR1 is SNHLY and CDR2 FYNNEI. There are 15 residues in the CDR3. Trimming shortened V by 3 bases and J by 4 bases, and 13 bases separated the two germline ends.

This clone was seen only once. The V gene is TRBV6-5, the J gene TRBJ1-1; tentatively, D is TRBD1 (5 bases). Germline CDR1 reads MNHEY; CDR2 reads SVGAGI. Trimming cost V 5 bases and J 0 bases, with 7 bases left between them. CDR3 length equals 13 residues. The DNA of the CDR3 is TGTGCCAGCAGTAGACAGTTGAACACTGAAGCTTTCTTT. Its protein is CASSRQLNTEAFF.

The genes are TRBV29-1 and TRBJ1-1; 9 bases agree with TRBD1. Germline CDR1 is SQVTM and CDR2 is ANQGSEA. The J segment lost 1 base and the V segment lost 5 bases, leaving 2 bases of the junction unmatched. This CDR3 is 13 amino acids long. In DNA, the CDR3 is TGCAGCGTTCACAGGGGGCAGAACACTGAAGCTTTCTTT. Amino acid sequence: CSVHRGQNTEAFF.

This chain uses TRBV2 with TRBJ2-1; 7 nucleotides align to TRBD2. This CDR3 contains 11 residues. J gave up 15 bases and V 5 bases, and 7 bases lay outside the gene matches. The germline CDR1 and CDR2 sequences are SNHLY and FYNNEI. The CDR3 loop reads CASSSGTKPFF. CDR3 coding DNA: TGTGCCAGCAGTTCCGGGACTAAGCCGTTCTTC.

This sequence joins TRBV30 and TRBJ2-3; D is possibly TRBD2 (5 bases). V shed 5 bases and J shed 0 bases, with 12 bases lying between them. CDR1 is GTSNPN, CDR2 SVGIG, per germline (reference sequence). There are 14 residues in the CDR3. The CDR3 DNA follows: TGTGCCTGGTCCCGGGGTACTAGCACAGATACGCAGTATTTT. It yields the protein CAWSRGTSTDTQYF.

The chain links TRBV19 to TRBJ2-3; D gene uncertain. CDR1 and CDR2 from the germline V gene are LNHDA and SQIVND (reference sequence). The ends were cut back, 6 bases at V and 2 bases at J, with 15 bases in the middle. There are 15 residues in the CDR3. The CDR3 protein is CASRAGGSYTDTQYF. CDR3 coding DNA: TGTGCCAGTAGAGCCGGCGGAAGTTACACAGATACGCAGTATTTT.

The J gene is TRBJ1-2, the V gene TRBV30; 8 bases line up with TRBD1. CDR1 is GTSNPN, CDR2 SVGIG, per germline (reference sequence). The ends lost 3 bases at V and 4 bases at J; junction bases unmatched: 10. CDR3 size: 15 residues. CDR3 region: CAWRGGRGPGYGYTF. The CDR3 nucleotides are TGTGCCTGGAGGGGAGGCAGGGGGCCCGGCTATGGCTACACCTTC.

The chain employs TRBV11-2 and TRBJ2-5; 7 bases map to TRBD1. The germline CDR1 and CDR2 sequences are SGHAT and FQNNGV. This CDR3 contains 14 residues. J lost 5 bases, V lost 7 bases, and 10 bases had no gene match. CDR3 nucleotide sequence: TGTGCCAGCAACTCGGGACAGATAGGGGAGACCCAGTACTTC. Translation gives CASNSGQIGETQYF.

The table lists this clone with a count of one. This chain links TRBV6-2 or TRBV6-3 with TRBJ2-2; 11 nucleotides align to TRBD1. V shed 5 bases and J 6 bases; nucleotides not matched to a gene: 2. CDR1 is MNHEY, CDR2 SVGEGT, per germline. There are 14 residues in the CDR3. In DNA, the CDR3 is TGTGCCAGCAGTAGGGACAGGGGGGCCGGGGAGCTGTTTTTT. Translation gives CASSRDRGAGELFF.